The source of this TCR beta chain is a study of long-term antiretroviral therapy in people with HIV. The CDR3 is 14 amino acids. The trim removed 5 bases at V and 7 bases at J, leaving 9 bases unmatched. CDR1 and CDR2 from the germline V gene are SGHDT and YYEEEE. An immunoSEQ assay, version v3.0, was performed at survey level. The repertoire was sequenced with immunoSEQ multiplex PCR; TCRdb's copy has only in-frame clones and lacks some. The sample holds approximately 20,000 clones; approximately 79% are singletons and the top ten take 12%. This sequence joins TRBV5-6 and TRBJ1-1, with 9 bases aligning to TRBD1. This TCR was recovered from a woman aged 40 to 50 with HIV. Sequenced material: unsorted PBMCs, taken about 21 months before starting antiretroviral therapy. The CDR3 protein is CASSHRDRAGEAFF. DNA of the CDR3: TGTGCCAGCAGTCACCGGGACAGGGCGGGTGAAGCTTTCTTT.